The clone carrying this TCR beta chain was seen more than once but under ten times. This entry is derived from a study of blood T cell repertoires in COVID-19. Whole-study context: Material from acute and convalescent COVID-19 was sourced from the United States, Italy and Spain.

Germline values: CDR1 SGHVS, CDR2 FQNEAQ. The CDR3 has 13 amino acids. With V trimmed by 4 bases and J by 8 bases, 0 bases remained unmatched. Produced via immunoSEQ multiplex PCR; TCRdb's table is partial and in-frame only. The sample lists approximately 150,000 clones, approximately 89% occurring once. Sequencing was performed on peripheral blood. The J gene is TRBJ1-6, the V gene TRBV7-8, with TRBD1 identical over 9 bases. The TCR sequence derives from a human donor in a cohort sampled during active COVID-19. This chain's CDR3 is CASSWDRDSPLHF. In DNA form, the CDR3 reads TGTGCCAGCAGCTGGGACAGGGATTCACCCCTCCACTTT.